One sample yielded the 5 T cell receptor beta chains listed below, sequenced in a study of blood T cell repertoires in COVID-19. Here immunoSEQ multiplex PCR was the method, and the copy in TCRdb shows in-frame clones only, minus some. Here the sample spans about 200,000 clones, 75% to 85% being singletons. The sequenced sample was peripheral blood. All receptors come from a man aged 60 to 69 with acute or convalescent COVID-19.

The chain is built from TRBV6-5 and TRBJ2-4, with D possibly matching TRBD1 (6 bases). Germline loops: CDR1 MNHEY, CDR2 SVGAGI. The germline V and J ends were trimmed by 6 bases and 0 bases, with 12 bases remaining between them. The CDR3 length is 15 residues. The CDR3 DNA is TGTGCCAGCAGGGGGGACACCTTAGCCAAAAACATTCAGTACTTC. It yields the protein CASRGDTLAKNIQYF.

The chain combines TRBV29-1 with TRBJ1-1; D perhaps matches TRBD1 (5 bases). The CDR3 has 11 amino acids. The V gene's germline CDR1 is SQVTM and CDR2 ANQGSEA. The CDR3 coding sequence is TGCACCACGCGTCGGGACTTTGAAGCTTTCTTT. Translating gives CTTRRDFEAFF.

The chain carries TRBV11-3 and TRBJ2-7; the D is unclear. The CDR3 is 13 amino acids. Germline CDR1 and CDR2: SGHNT and YENEEA. Trimming stripped 1 base from V and 3 bases from J, with 7 bases between. The chain's CDR3 is CASSLGSHYEQYF. The CDR3 region has the DNA TGTGCCAGCAGCTTAGGGAGTCACTACGAGCAGTACTTC.

The J gene is TRBJ2-1, the V gene TRBV2; weak D call: TRBD2 (6 bases). The germline V gene has CDR1 SNHLY and CDR2 FYNNEI. The V end was cut by 5 bases, the J end by 0 bases, with 14 bases between. This CDR3 region has 16 residues. The DNA for the CDR3 is TGTGCCAGCAGTACACTCGGGGGAAGCTCCTACAATGAGCAGTTCTTC. Its protein is CASSTLGGSSYNEQFF.

This chain links TRBV7-9 with TRBJ1-6; D ambiguous. The V gene lost 4 bases and the J gene lost 7 bases, with 5 bases spanning the gap. This CDR3 region has 12 residues. Germline CDR1 and CDR2: SEHNR and FQNEAQ (reference sequence). The CDR3: CASSSRNSPLHF. DNA of the CDR3: TGTGCCAGCAGCTCCAGGAATTCACCCCTCCACTTT.